The next 11 T cell receptor beta chains were all read from a single sample in a study of CD8 T cells in ankylosing spondylitis. Using its own MiXCR run on the 5' RACE reads, TCRdb lists one record per CDR3 protein. The data show 30,000 to 45,000 distinct CDR3 sequences, with more than 15% seen just once and roughly 45% held by the top ten. Specimen: blood. These receptors originate from a male donor with ankylosing spondylitis or in good health (not recorded which).

This clonotype was found a few times. The V call is TRBV5-6, the J call TRBJ1-4; D gene uncertain. CDR3 length: 12 residues. Per germline, CDR1 SGHDT and CDR2 YYEEEE. V dropped 4 bases and J dropped 5 bases, with 6 bases sitting between them. The CDR3 coding sequence is TGTGCCAGCAGCAAACTGAATGAAAAACTGTTTTTT. It translates to CASSKLNEKLFF.

J is TRBJ1-4 and V is TRBV15, with D perhaps matching TRBD1 (6 bases). The CDR3 covers 15 residues. Germline V gene data show CDR1 as LNHNV and CDR2 as YYDKDF (reference sequence). V lost 5 bases, J lost 0 bases, and 10 bases lay in between. The CDR3 sequence is CATSGGGATNEKLFF. CDR3 bases: TGTGCCACCAGCGGAGGGGGAGCAACTAATGAAAAACTGTTTTTT.

This chain uses TRBV14 with TRBJ2-3; 8 bases fit TRBD2. CDR3 size: 15 residues. From germline, CDR1 is SGHDN and CDR2 FVKESK. V gave up 5 bases and J gave up 5 bases; unmatched junction bases: 9. The CDR3 DNA sequence: TGTGCCAGCAGCGCCGGGACTAGGGTCAGAGATACGCAGTATTTT. This encodes CASSAGTRVRDTQYF.

The gene calls are TRBV6-5 and TRBJ2-1; D is undetermined. The ends were cut back, 6 bases at V and 9 bases at J, with 12 bases in the middle. The CDR3 is made up of 12 amino acids. Germline-derived CDR1 and CDR2 are MNHEY and SVGAGI. CDR3 loop: CASSPIAGEQFF. In nucleotides, the CDR3 is TGTGCCAGCAGCCCGATAGCTGGTGAGCAGTTCTTC.

This clonotype was counted only a few times. The CDR3 spells CASSVDGRGKNIQYF. In nucleotides, the CDR3 is TGTGCCAGCAGCGTAGACGGTCGGGGCAAAAACATTCAGTACTTC. J is TRBJ2-4 and V is TRBV9; tentatively, D is TRBD2 (5 bases). The CDR3 is 15 residues long. The ends were cut back, 0 bases at V and 3 bases at J, with 10 bases in the middle. CDR1 SGDLS and CDR2 YYNGEE come from the germline V gene.

In its sample, this clonotype was seen a few times. J is TRBJ2-3 and V is TRBV5-1, with 10 bases aligning to TRBD2. The CDR3 is made up of 18 amino acids. CDR1 and CDR2 from the germline V gene are SGHRS and YFSETQ. J was trimmed by 2 bases and V by 4 bases; bases with no gene match: 13. This chain's CDR3 is CASSRDPNLAGDTDTQYF. CDR3 DNA sequence: TGCGCCAGCAGCAGAGACCCCAACCTAGCGGGGGACACAGATACGCAGTATTTT. The full variable domain, rest sourced from reference TRBV5-1 and TRBJ2-3, is KAGVTQTPRYLIKTRGQQVTLSCSPISGHRSVSWYQQTPGQGLQFLFEYFSETQRNKGNFPGRFSGRQFSNSRSEMNVSTLELGDSALYLCASSRDPNLAGDTDTQYFGPGTRLTVL.

This chain joins TRBV6-5 and TRBJ2-2; TRBD1 matches at 10 bases. Looked up from germline, CDR1 is MNHEY and CDR2 is SVGAGI. This CDR3 is 15 amino acids long. V lost 2 bases to trimming and J lost 8 bases; unmatched junction nucleotides: 5. CDR3 region: CASSYRGTGAGELFF. The CDR3 region has the DNA TGTGCCAGCAGTTACCGGGGGACAGGGGCTGGGGAGCTGTTTTTT.

The V and J genes are TRBV5-1 and TRBJ2-1; TRBD2 matches 12 bases. Looked up from germline, CDR1 is SGHRS and CDR2 is YFSETQ. The CDR3 contains 17 residues. The V gene end was trimmed by 4 bases and the J gene end by 3 bases; junction bases not matched to a gene: 8. CDR3 protein: CASSLKTSGRIYNEQFF. CDR3 DNA: TGCGCCAGCAGCCTGAAAACTAGCGGGAGGATCTACAATGAGCAGTTCTTC.

This clonotype was picked up a small number of times. The chain couples TRBV6-5 to TRBJ2-3, with D possibly matching TRBD2 (5 bases). This CDR3 has 14 residues. Germline-derived CDR1 and CDR2 are MNHEY and SVGAGI. V gave up 6 bases and J gave up 5 bases, with 15 bases separating them. CDR3 sequence reads: CASSPSLAQDTQYF. CDR3 in DNA: TGTGCCAGCAGCCCCAGTCTAGCTCAAGATACGCAGTATTTT.

This clonotype occurred a few times. The chain recombines TRBV6-5 with TRBJ2-2, with TRBD1 matching 7 bases. Germline values: CDR1 MNHEY, CDR2 SVGAGI. Trimming at V came to 2 bases and at J to 3 bases, leaving 0 bases not matched to a gene. This CDR3 is built from 14 residues. CDR3 in DNA: TGTGCCAGCAGTTACGGGACAGACACCGGGGAGCTGTTTTTT. This translates into CASSYGTDTGELFF.

The gene calls are TRBV20-1 and TRBJ2-1, with a weak D call TRBD2 (7 bases). The CDR3 has 15 amino acids. Germline CDR1 DFQATT, CDR2 SNEGSKA (reference sequence). V lost 1 base and J 5 bases, leaving 15 bases between the germline ends. The CDR3 spells CSARGPSGQNNEQFF. The CDR3 region has the DNA TGCAGTGCTAGAGGACCTAGCGGACAGAACAATGAGCAGTTCTTC.